These 15 T cell receptor beta chains originate from one sample sequenced in a study of control samples from healthy donors and cancer patients. Here immunoSEQ multiplex PCR was the method, and the copy in TCRdb shows in-frame clones only, minus some. The table has 100,000 to 150,000 clones, 85% to 95% seen once. The sequenced sample consisted of PBMCs. These receptors were collected from a man older than 75 with head and neck cancer.

CDR3 protein: CASSESKVYEQYF. The DNA for the CDR3 is TGCGCCAGCAGTGAGTCCAAGGTATACGAGCAGTACTTC. The chain carries TRBV10-2 and TRBJ2-7; D is ambiguous. This CDR3 is built from 13 residues. The V end lost 0 bases, the J end lost 4 bases, and 7 bases lay between the germline ends. The germline gives CDR1 WSHSY, CDR2 SAAADI.

This chain connects TRBV2 to TRBJ2-6; no clear D. The CDR3 spans 15 residues. The germline V gene encodes CDR1 SNHLY and CDR2 FYNNEI. V was trimmed by 2 bases and J by 0 bases, leaving 5 bases between them. Written as DNA, the CDR3 is TGTGCCAGCAGTGAACTAGTCTCTGGGGCCAACGTCCTGACTTTC. Its protein product is CASSELVSGANVLTF.

This sequence joins TRBV19 and TRBJ1-5; TRBD1 agrees at 7 bases. The CDR3 is made up of 14 amino acids. Germline V gives CDR1 LNHDA, CDR2 SQIVND (reference sequence). The junction had 11 bases not matched to a gene; V was cut back by 8 bases and J by 7 bases. The CDR3 sequence is CASDDRAPGQPQHF. The CDR3 nucleotides read TGTGCCAGTGATGACAGGGCCCCTGGACAGCCCCAGCATTTT. Filled out from reference TRBV19 and TRBJ1-5, the complete variable domain reads DGGITQSPKYLFRKEGQNVTLSCEQNLNHDAMYWYRQDPGQGLRLIYYSQIVNDFQKGDIAEGYSVSREKKESFPLTVTSAQKNPTAFYLCASDDRAPGQPQHFGDGTRLSIL.

The V and J genes are TRBV6-5 and TRBJ1-1, with D unresolved. Trimming shortened V by 7 bases and J by 5 bases, and 8 bases separated the two germline ends. Germline V gives CDR1 MNHEY, CDR2 SVGAGI. CDR3 length: 11 residues. The CDR3 DNA is TGTGCCAGCACCCCGTGGACTGAAGCTTTCTTT. It specifies CASTPWTEAFF.

This rearrangement joins TRBV6-5 to TRBJ2-2, with TRBD1 matching 9 bases. Germline CDR1 is MNHEY and CDR2 is SVGAGI. V lost 8 bases to trimming and J lost 6 bases; unmatched junction nucleotides: 7. CDR3 length equals 14 residues. CDR3 nucleotides: TGTGCCAGCGGGGGGACAGGGATTCCCGGGGAGCTGTTTTTT. It yields the protein CASGGTGIPGELFF.

The J gene is TRBJ2-2, the V gene TRBV12-3 or TRBV12-4; TRBD1 or TRBD2 may be the D gene (6 bases each). The CDR3 loop spans 13 amino acids. Trimming cost V 2 bases and J 6 bases, with 7 bases left between them. CDR3 DNA sequence: TGTGCCAGCAGTTTAAGGGGGGCCGGGGAGCTGTTTTTT. The encoded protein is CASSLRGAGELFF.

The V and J genes are TRBV3-1 (or the pseudogene TRBV3-2) and TRBJ1-6; maybe TRBD1 (5 bases). Trimming took 1 base from V and 8 from J, leaving 12 bases between them. CDR1 LGHDT and CDR2 YNNKEL come from the germline V gene (reference sequence). The CDR3 is 15 amino acids. CDR3 loop: CASSQGRQGYSPLHF. For the CDR3, the DNA is TGTGCCAGCAGCCAAGGTCGGCAGGGTTATTCACCCCTCCACTTT.

The chain links TRBV10-1 to TRBJ2-7, with a possible D match to TRBD1 (5 bases). Trimming cost V 0 bases and J 1 base, with 7 bases left between them. CDR1 is WNHNN and CDR2 is SYGVQD in the germline V gene (reference sequence). There are 14 residues in the CDR3. DNA for the CDR3: TGCGCCAGCAGTGAGTCTAGGGGTTCCTACGAGCAGTACTTC. This codes for CASSESRGSYEQYF.

In DNA, the CDR3 is TGTGCCAGCAGTCCCTCTAAGGCGAATTCACCCCTCCACTTT. This translates into CASSPSKANSPLHF. The chain carries TRBV7-8 and TRBJ1-6; D remains unclear. V was shortened by 6 bases and J by 7 bases, with 13 bases between the two germline ends. The germline V gene has CDR1 SGHVS and CDR2 FQNEAQ. The CDR3 covers 14 residues.

The chain uses TRBV2 and TRBJ1-2, with 7 bases identical to TRBD1. This CDR3 contains 12 residues. V dropped 7 bases and J dropped 5; count of bases not matched to a gene: 4. CDR1 is SNHLY and CDR2 is FYNNEI in the germline V gene. CDR3 DNA: TGTGCCAGCAACAGGGGCGAATATGGCTACACCTTC. Translation: CASNRGEYGYTF.

This clone was observed a single time. The rearrangement joins TRBV5-1 to TRBJ1-2; 7 bases are a match to TRBD1. Germline V CDR1 and CDR2: SGHRS, YFSETQ. This CDR3 is 16 amino acids long. The junction had 9 bases not matched to a gene; V was cut back by 4 bases and J by 0 bases. The CDR3 loop reads CASSRGPLPTNYGYTF. The CDR3 DNA reads as TGCGCCAGCAGCAGGGGGCCCCTCCCAACTAACTATGGCTACACCTTC.

This clone has more than one count but fewer than ten. The genes are TRBV15 and TRBJ2-5; TRBD1 or TRBD2 may be the D gene (6 bases each). Germline CDR1 LNHNV, CDR2 YYDKDF (reference sequence). The V end lost 6 bases, the J end lost 4 bases, and 18 bases lay between the germline ends. The CDR3 extends over 15 amino acids. CDR3 sequence (DNA): TGTGCCACCAGAGCGCGGTGGGGGGCAGGAGAGACCCAGTACTTC. Protein product: CATRARWGAGETQYF.

This clone is a singleton in its sample. The chain carries TRBV5-6 and TRBJ2-1; D may be TRBD2 (5 bases). This CDR3 contains 14 residues. Germline V gene sequence: CDR1 SGHDT, CDR2 YYEEEE. Trimming removed 1 base at V and 9 bases at J, with 14 bases between. Here the CDR3 reads CASSLTRVTGEQFF. CDR3 coding DNA: TGTGCCAGCAGCTTGACTAGAGTGACGGGTGAGCAGTTCTTC.

The chain uses TRBV5-6 and TRBJ1-2; D unclear. Deletions cut 5 bases from V and 5 bases from J, with 13 bases between. CDR1 and CDR2 (germline): SGHDT, YYEEEE. This CDR3 spans 13 amino acids. The CDR3 DNA reads as TGTGCCAGCAGTTTACGAGGTGAATATGGCTACACCTTC. It codes for CASSLRGEYGYTF.

This rearrangement joins TRBV6-5 to TRBJ1-2, with a tentative D call TRBD1 (5 bases). The CDR3 is 16 residues long. The ends were cut back, 2 bases at V and 4 bases at J, with 17 bases in the middle. CDR1 MNHEY and CDR2 SVGAGI come from the germline V gene. For the CDR3, the DNA is TGTGCCAGCAGTTACGGGGGACGATGGCCCTCCTATGGCTACACCTTC. This codes for CASSYGGRWPSYGYTF.